The 20 T cell receptor beta chains below come from one sample, sequenced in a study of shared clonotypes between healthy human individuals. Produced via immunoSEQ multiplex PCR; TCRdb's table is partial and in-frame only. The sample records about 2.3 million clones, over 90% being singletons. What was sequenced was naive CD4+ T cells from PBMCs. The subset is: CD45RA+ positively selected. These receptors were collected from a man between 18 and 35 years old in good health. Some clones in this sample may be carry-over from other donors' samples.

This clone was observed once. The same CDR3 can be traced to other DNA sequences in this sample. The rearrangement joins TRBV5-1 to TRBJ2-5; the match to TRBD2 covers 9 bases. CDR1 and CDR2 from the germline V gene are SGHRS and YFSETQ. V lost 4 bases, J lost 5 bases, and 3 bases stayed unmatched. The CDR3 contains 13 residues. In DNA form, the CDR3 reads TGCGCCAGCAGCCCAGGACTAGCGGAGACCCAGTACTTC. It translates to CASSPGLAETQYF. Based on the CDR3 plus reference TRBV5-1 and TRBJ2-5, the full variable domain is KAGVTQTPRYLIKTRGQQVTLSCSPISGHRSVSWYQQTPGQGLQFLFEYFSETQRNKGNFPGRFSGRQFSNSRSEMNVSTLELGDSALYLCASSPGLAETQYFGPGTRLLVL.

This chain uses TRBV5-1 with TRBJ2-3, with TRBD2 matching over 8 bases. Germline trimming cut 7 bases from V and 4 bases from J; bases unmatched to any gene: 11. Germline V gives CDR1 SGHRS, CDR2 YFSETQ. The CDR3 has 15 residues. CDR3: CASQPSGRGPDTQYF. The CDR3 DNA sequence: TGCGCCAGCCAGCCGAGCGGGAGAGGGCCAGATACGCAGTATTTT.

The chain uses TRBV13 and TRBJ2-1; 7 nucleotides match TRBD2. This CDR3 contains 15 residues. Germline values: CDR1 PRHDT, CDR2 FYEKMQ (reference sequence). The V gene end was trimmed by 2 bases and the J gene end by 7 bases; junction bases not matched to a gene: 8. CDR3 sequence reads: CASSLSGGGVNEQFF. CDR3 DNA: TGTGCCAGCAGCTTATCGGGAGGTGGTGTGAATGAGCAGTTCTTC.

The chain carries TRBV11-2 and TRBJ2-2; tentative D call: TRBD1 (5 bases). Germline values: CDR1 SGHAT, CDR2 FQNNGV. The CDR3 covers 15 residues. Deletions cut 3 bases from V and 0 bases from J, with 8 bases between. The CDR3 is CASSFWGSNTGELFF. Written as DNA, the CDR3 is TGTGCCAGCAGCTTCTGGGGCTCGAACACCGGGGAGCTGTTTTTT. Full variable domain (rest looked up from reference TRBV11-2 and TRBJ2-2): EAGVAQSPRYKIIEKRQSVAFWCNPISGHATLYWYQQILGQGPKLLIQFQNNGVVDDSQLPKDRFSAERLKGVDSTLKIQPAKLEDSAVYLCASSFWGSNTGELFFGEGSRLTVL.

J is TRBJ1-3 and V is TRBV7-8, with D possibly matching TRBD1 (6 bases). V was trimmed by 0 bases and J by 0 bases, leaving 9 bases between them. Germline CDR1 and CDR2: SGHVS and FQNEAQ. This CDR3 contains 16 residues. The CDR3 loop is CASSLAQGGSGNTIYF. The CDR3 nucleotides read TGTGCCAGCAGCTTAGCGCAAGGGGGCTCTGGAAACACCATATATTTT.

On this clone itself: Other DNA variants within this sample encode the same CDR3. Here the CDR3 DNA reads TGTGCCAGCAGTTTAGGCGGAGGCAACTATGGCTACACCTTC. Translated, it gives CASSLGGGNYGYTF. This chain uses TRBV27 with TRBJ1-2; no firm D call. The CDR3 is made up of 14 amino acids. With 2 bases removed from V and 2 bases from J, the gap between germline ends came to 9 bases. Germline CDR1 is MNHEY and CDR2 is SMNVEV (reference sequence).

The chain combines TRBV5-4 with TRBJ2-5, with 7 bases matching TRBD2. V lost 0 bases, J lost 0 bases, and 5 bases stayed unmatched. The CDR3 runs 16 residues. Germline lookup yields CDR1 SGHNT and CDR2 YYREEE (reference sequence). The CDR3 region has the DNA TGTGCCAGCAGCTTGGTGGCTAGCGGATACCAAGAGACCCAGTACTTC. This codes for CASSLVASGYQETQYF.

The rearrangement links TRBV5-5 to TRBJ1-5, with TRBD1 matching over 10 bases. The CDR3 runs 15 residues. Germline V gene lookup returns CDR1 SGHKS and CDR2 YYEKEE (reference sequence). Trimming removed 0 bases from V and 9 bases from J; junction bases left unmatched: 6. This chain's CDR3 is CASSLAGTGVGPQHF. DNA for the CDR3: TGTGCCAGCAGCTTGGCCGGGACAGGGGTTGGGCCCCAGCATTTT.

V gene TRBV27 combines with J gene TRBJ1-1, with 12 bases that match TRBD1. The CDR3 contains 19 residues. V trimming: 2 bases; J trimming: 4 bases; junction bases outside the gene matches: 14. Germline V gives CDR1 MNHEY, CDR2 SMNVEV (reference sequence). CDR3 sequence reads: CASSLRGAGTGGSVTEAFF. CDR3 sequence (DNA): TGTGCCAGCAGTTTACGTGGTGCCGGGACAGGGGGCTCTGTCACTGAAGCTTTCTTT.

This chain uses TRBV28 with TRBJ2-7; TRBD1 matches at 9 bases. The CDR3 is 14 residues long. Trimming cost V 8 bases and J 3 bases; bases outside gene matches: 8. Germline assignment: CDR1 MDHEN and CDR2 SYDVKM. In DNA, the CDR3 is TGTGCCAGCTTAATGACAGGGGGGAACTACGAGCAGTACTTC. Residues: CASLMTGGNYEQYF.

V gene TRBV25-1 combines with J gene TRBJ1-1; the match to TRBD1 covers 8 bases. With 5 bases clipped from V and 3 bases from J, the junction kept 8 bases outside the gene matches. There are 15 residues in the CDR3. Per germline, CDR1 MGHDK and CDR2 SYGVNS. CDR3 sequence reads: CASSNTGGGDTEAFF. CDR3 sequence (DNA): TGTGCCAGCAGTAACACAGGGGGTGGGGACACTGAAGCTTTCTTT.

The CDR3 DNA reads as TGTGCCAGTAGTACAATCTCTCGGGAGGGGGCCAAAAACATTCAGTACTTC. This gives the protein CASSTISREGAKNIQYF. The chain uses TRBV19 and TRBJ2-4; 8 bases match TRBD2. From germline, CDR1 is LNHDA and CDR2 SQIVND (reference sequence). V shed 4 bases, J shed 1 base, and the junction held 9 bases outside the gene matches. The length of the CDR3 is 17 residues.

The rearrangement joins TRBV27 to TRBJ2-5; the D gene is possibly TRBD1 (6 bases). The germline CDR1 and CDR2 sequences are MNHEY and SMNVEV (reference sequence). V was shortened by 4 bases and J by 12 bases, with 9 bases between the two germline ends. This CDR3 contains 10 residues. CDR3: CASSWTEEYF. The CDR3 DNA sequence: TGTGCCAGCAGTTGGACAGAGGAGTACTTC.

The chain links TRBV27 to TRBJ1-2; D is uncertain. Germline CDR1 reads MNHEY; CDR2 reads SMNVEV (reference sequence). V was clipped by 7 bases and J by 2 bases, with 17 bases between them. The CDR3 runs 15 residues. CDR3 protein: CASNSNGRMNYGYTF. The CDR3 DNA reads TGTGCCAGCAATTCAAACGGACGGATGAACTATGGCTACACCTTC.

This chain joins TRBV7-9 and TRBJ1-1; D remains unclear. V dropped 2 bases and J dropped 1 base, with 11 bases sitting between them. CDR1 and CDR2 (germline): SEHNR, FQNEAQ (reference sequence). The CDR3 consists of 15 residues. Here the CDR3 reads CASSLRAAGNTEAFF. For the CDR3, the DNA is TGTGCCAGCAGCTTACGGGCCGCGGGGAACACTGAAGCTTTCTTT.

This rearrangement joins TRBV5-1 to TRBJ1-1; D not resolved. V was pared by 0 bases and J by 5 bases, with 14 bases between. Looked up from germline, CDR1 is SGHRS and CDR2 is YFSETQ. The CDR3 covers 15 residues. CDR3 amino acids: CASSLGRVGETEAFF. The CDR3 coding sequence is TGCGCCAGCAGCTTGGGGAGGGTAGGCGAGACTGAAGCTTTCTTT.

The chain couples TRBV5-4 to TRBJ1-2, with D possibly TRBD1 on 5 matching bases. CDR3 length: 14 residues. V was clipped by 3 bases and J by 3 bases, with 12 bases between them. The germline V gene has CDR1 SGHNT and CDR2 YYREEE (reference sequence). The CDR3 sequence: CASSSLGDHYGYTF. CDR3 in DNA: TGTGCCAGCAGCTCCTTGGGGGACCACTATGGCTACACCTTC.

The rearrangement links TRBV6-5 to TRBJ1-2, with D unclear. V was cut by 5 bases and J by 3 bases, with 16 bases left in between. CDR1 MNHEY and CDR2 SVGAGI come from the germline V gene. The CDR3 is 15 amino acids. CDR3 protein: CASSRTPSTDYGYTF. DNA for the CDR3: TGTGCCAGCAGTCGGACCCCCTCGACCGACTATGGCTACACCTTC.

The rearrangement links TRBV5-4 to TRBJ1-1; D is ambiguous. There are 15 residues in the CDR3. The germline V and J ends were trimmed by 0 bases and 2 bases, with 11 bases remaining between them. Germline V gives CDR1 SGHNT, CDR2 YYREEE (reference sequence). CDR3 nucleotides: TGTGCCAGCAGCTTGGAACCTATGATCAACACTGAAGCTTTCTTT. It specifies CASSLEPMINTEAFF. Full variable domain (remainder filled in from reference TRBV5-4 and TRBJ1-1): ETGVTQSPTHLIKTRGQQVTLRCSSQSGHNTVSWYQQALGQGPQFIFQYYREEENGRGNFPPRFSGLQFPNYSSELNVNALELDDSALYLCASSLEPMINTEAFFGQGTRLTVV.

The genes are TRBV7-8 and TRBJ2-3; TRBD2 aligns across 7 bases. The CDR3 runs to 16 residues. The germline V gene has CDR1 SGHVS and CDR2 FQNEAQ. The J segment lost 5 bases and the V segment lost 0 bases, leaving 8 bases of the junction unmatched. CDR3: CASSLAWREWGDTQYF. DNA of the CDR3: TGTGCCAGCAGCTTAGCGTGGCGGGAGTGGGGAGATACGCAGTATTTT.